The 9 T cell receptor beta chains below come from one sample, sequenced in a study of blood T cell repertoires in COVID-19 (dated by TCRdb to 2018 to 2020). Library construction relied on the immunoSEQ multiplex PCR assay. The source is immuneACCESS, and TCRdb retained only in-frame sequences with V and J called. Part of the clones is not carried over; for the studies checked, unresolved V genes explain less than half of this, and the remainder is unexplained. The sample profile shows about 430,000 clones; about 88% of them were found once. Jointly, the top ten make up less than 1.5% of the sample. Sequences were obtained from PBMCs or T cells enriched from blood (not recorded which). These receptors came from a woman aged 18 to 35 who had been exposed to COVID-19.

This chain joins TRBV30 and TRBJ2-6, with no clear D. The CDR3 contains 15 residues. Germline CDR1 is GTSNPN and CDR2 is SVGIG (reference sequence). V lost 3 bases and J 0 bases, leaving 9 bases between the germline ends. CDR3 in amino acids: CAWSRRLSGANVLTF. CDR3 bases: TGTGCCTGGAGCCGCAGACTCTCTGGGGCCAACGTCCTGACTTTC.

Comments on this clone: The same CDR3 also results from other DNA sequences found in this sample. V is TRBV2 and J is TRBJ1-5; a possible D gene is TRBD1 (6 bases). Germline V gives CDR1 SNHLY, CDR2 FYNNEI. This CDR3 region has 13 residues. Deletions cut 6 bases from V and 1 base from J, with 7 bases between. The CDR3 sequence is CASRQGSNQPQHF. CDR3 DNA sequence: TGTGCCAGCAGACAGGGAAGCAATCAGCCCCAGCATTTT.

The chain recombines TRBV5-4 with TRBJ2-7; 9 nucleotides align to TRBD2. This CDR3 spans 15 amino acids. Per germline, CDR1 SGHNT and CDR2 YYREEE (reference sequence). Germline trimming cut 2 bases from V and 4 bases from J; bases unmatched to any gene: 7. The CDR3 coding sequence is TGTGCCAGCAGCTTAGTAGCGGGGGACTCATACGAGCAGTACTTC. Translation gives CASSLVAGDSYEQYF.

This rearrangement joins TRBV5-1 to TRBJ1-1; D not certain. V dropped 0 bases and J dropped 1 base, with 10 bases sitting between them. The CDR3 spans 15 residues. Germline assignment: CDR1 SGHRS and CDR2 YFSETQ. Here the CDR3 reads CASSLVVTKNTEAFF. CDR3 in DNA: TGCGCCAGCAGCTTGGTCGTGACAAAGAACACTGAAGCTTTCTTT.

The genes are TRBV24-1 and TRBJ1-5; 8 bases align to TRBD1. Germline assignment: CDR1 KGHDR and CDR2 SFDVKD. This CDR3 contains 16 residues. Trimming removed 4 bases from V and 1 base from J; junction bases left unmatched: 5. The CDR3 protein is CATSETTGVSNQPQHF. The CDR3 DNA follows: TGTGCCACCAGTGAGACGACAGGGGTCAGCAATCAGCCCCAGCATTTT.

This clone has just one count. Different DNA sequences within this sample yield the same CDR3. The chain joins TRBV28 to TRBJ1-5, with D possibly matching TRBD1 (6 bases). The V gene's germline CDR1 is MDHEN and CDR2 SYDVKM. V was cut by 2 bases and J by 1 base, with 9 bases left in between. This CDR3 spans 15 amino acids. Here the CDR3 reads CASSLAGASNQPQHF. CDR3 coding DNA: TGTGCCAGCAGTTTAGCAGGGGCGAGCAATCAGCCCCAGCATTTT.

The chain recombines TRBV5-1 with TRBJ2-7; tentative D call: TRBD2 (5 bases). The germline gives CDR1 SGHRS, CDR2 YFSETQ. The CDR3 consists of 13 residues. Deletions cut 5 bases from V and 0 bases from J, with 9 bases between. CDR3 loop: CASRGSASYEQYF. CDR3 DNA sequence: TGCGCCAGCAGGGGTAGCGCCTCCTACGAGCAGTACTTC.

This clone was detected a few times. V usage is TRBV7-9 and J usage is TRBJ1-4; 9 nucleotides match TRBD1. V lost 5 bases to trimming and J lost 5 bases; unmatched junction nucleotides: 6. Germline loops: CDR1 SEHNR, CDR2 FQNEAQ (reference sequence). This CDR3 region has 15 residues. The CDR3 region is CASSLFGTGNEKLFF. CDR3 nucleotides: TGTGCCAGCAGCCTCTTCGGGACAGGGAATGAAAAACTGTTTTTT.

The rearrangement joins TRBV7-9 to TRBJ1-1, with 10 nucleotides matching TRBD1. Losses at the gene ends were 4 bases for V and 8 bases for J; bases not matched to a gene: 16. This CDR3 has 17 amino acids. Germline loops: CDR1 SEHNR, CDR2 FQNEAQ (reference sequence). The CDR3 coding sequence is TGTGCCAGCAGCTCCGGACAGGGGGTAGGTGGCTATCCCGAAGCTTTCTTT. This gives the protein CASSSGQGVGGYPEAFF.